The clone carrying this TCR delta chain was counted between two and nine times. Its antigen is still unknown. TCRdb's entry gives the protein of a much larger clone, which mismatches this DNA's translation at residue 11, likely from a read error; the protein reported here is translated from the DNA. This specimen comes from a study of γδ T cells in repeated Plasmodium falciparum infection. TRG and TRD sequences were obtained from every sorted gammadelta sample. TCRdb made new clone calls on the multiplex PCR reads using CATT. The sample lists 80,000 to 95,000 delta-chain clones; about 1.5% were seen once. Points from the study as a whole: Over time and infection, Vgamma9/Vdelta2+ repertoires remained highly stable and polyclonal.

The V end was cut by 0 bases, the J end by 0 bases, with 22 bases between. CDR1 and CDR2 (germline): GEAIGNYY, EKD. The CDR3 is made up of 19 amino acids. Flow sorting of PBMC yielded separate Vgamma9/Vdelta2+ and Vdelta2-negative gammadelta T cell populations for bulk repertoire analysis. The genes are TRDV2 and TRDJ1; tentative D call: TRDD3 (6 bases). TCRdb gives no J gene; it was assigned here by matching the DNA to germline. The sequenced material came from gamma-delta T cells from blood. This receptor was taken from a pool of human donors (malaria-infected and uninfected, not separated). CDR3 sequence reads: CACDTGERGGHGYTDKLIF. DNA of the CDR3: TGTGCCTGTGACACCGGAGAGAGAGGGGGACACGGGTACACCGATAAACTCATCTTT.